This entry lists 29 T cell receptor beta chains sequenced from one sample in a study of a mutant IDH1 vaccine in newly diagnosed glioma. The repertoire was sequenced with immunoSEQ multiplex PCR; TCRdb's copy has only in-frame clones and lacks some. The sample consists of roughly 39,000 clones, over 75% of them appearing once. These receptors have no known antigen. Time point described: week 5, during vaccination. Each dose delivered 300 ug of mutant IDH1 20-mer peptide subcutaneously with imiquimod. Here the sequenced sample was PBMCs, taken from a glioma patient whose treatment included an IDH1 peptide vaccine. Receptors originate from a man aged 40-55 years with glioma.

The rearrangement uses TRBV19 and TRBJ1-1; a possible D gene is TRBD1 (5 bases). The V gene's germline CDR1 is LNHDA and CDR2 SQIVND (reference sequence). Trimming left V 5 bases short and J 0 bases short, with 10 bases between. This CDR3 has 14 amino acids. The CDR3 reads CASSPTAMNTEAFF. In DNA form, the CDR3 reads TGTGCCAGTAGTCCGACAGCTATGAACACTGAAGCTTTCTTT.

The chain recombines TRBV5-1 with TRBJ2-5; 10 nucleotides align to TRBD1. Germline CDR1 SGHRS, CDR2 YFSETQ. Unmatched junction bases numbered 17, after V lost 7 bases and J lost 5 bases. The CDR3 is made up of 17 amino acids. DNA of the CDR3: TGCGCCAGCCGAGCTGGGAGACAGGGGGCGTGGGTGGAGACCCAGTACTTC. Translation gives CASRAGRQGAWVETQYF.

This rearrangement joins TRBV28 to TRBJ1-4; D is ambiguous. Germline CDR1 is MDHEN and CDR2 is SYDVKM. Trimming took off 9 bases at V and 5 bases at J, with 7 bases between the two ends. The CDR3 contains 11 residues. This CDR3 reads CASFSNEKLFF. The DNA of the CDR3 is TGTGCCAGTTTTTCGAATGAAAAACTGTTTTTT.

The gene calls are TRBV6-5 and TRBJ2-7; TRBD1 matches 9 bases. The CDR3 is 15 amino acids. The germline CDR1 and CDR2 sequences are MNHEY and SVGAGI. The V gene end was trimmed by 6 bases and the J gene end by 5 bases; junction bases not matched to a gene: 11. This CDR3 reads CASRGVGTGKNEQYF. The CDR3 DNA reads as TGTGCCAGCAGGGGCGTTGGGACAGGGAAGAACGAGCAGTACTTC.

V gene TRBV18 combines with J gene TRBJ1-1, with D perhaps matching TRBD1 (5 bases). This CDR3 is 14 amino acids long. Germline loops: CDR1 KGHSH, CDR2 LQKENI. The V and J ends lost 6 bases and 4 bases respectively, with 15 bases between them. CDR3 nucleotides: TGTGCCAGCTCTCTGCAGGGTGAGGGCACTGAAGCTTTCTTT. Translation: CASSLQGEGTEAFF.

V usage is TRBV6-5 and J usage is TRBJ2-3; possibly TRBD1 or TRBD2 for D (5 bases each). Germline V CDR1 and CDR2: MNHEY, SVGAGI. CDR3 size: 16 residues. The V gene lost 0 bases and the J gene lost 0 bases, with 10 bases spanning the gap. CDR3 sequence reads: CASSYSIGASTDTQYF. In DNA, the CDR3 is TGTGCCAGCAGTTACTCGATCGGGGCGAGCACAGATACGCAGTATTTT.

CDR3 DNA sequence: TGTGCCAGTAGTTTTCCGGGACAGGGGAATAGCAATCAGCCCCAGCATTTT. It specifies CASSFPGQGNSNQPQHF. The J gene is TRBJ1-5, the V gene TRBV19; TRBD1 agrees at 10 bases. The V gene end was trimmed by 5 bases and the J gene end by 0 bases; junction bases not matched to a gene: 7. Germline lookup yields CDR1 LNHDA and CDR2 SQIVND (reference sequence). CDR3 size: 17 residues.

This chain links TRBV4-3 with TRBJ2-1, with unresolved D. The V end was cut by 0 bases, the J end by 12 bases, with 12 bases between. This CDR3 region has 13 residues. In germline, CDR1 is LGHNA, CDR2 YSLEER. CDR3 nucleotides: TGCGCCAGCAGCCAAGATACCAAACTGACGCAGTTCTTC. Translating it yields CASSQDTKLTQFF.

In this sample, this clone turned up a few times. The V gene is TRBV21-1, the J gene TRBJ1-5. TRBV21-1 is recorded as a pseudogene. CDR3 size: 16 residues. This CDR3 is CASSRGLGGGGQPQHF. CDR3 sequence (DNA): TGTGCCAGCAGCAGAGGTTTGGGGGGAGGAGGCCAGCCCCAGCATTTT.

CDR3 in DNA: TGTGCCAGCAGCCTGGACCTAGCGGGAGGTTCCTACGAGCAGTACTTC. This sequence encodes CASSLDLAGGSYEQYF. The rearrangement joins TRBV7-2 to TRBJ2-7; 11 nucleotides match TRBD2. The CDR3 length is 16 residues. Germline assignment: CDR1 SGHTA and CDR2 FQGNSA. Trimming at V came to 5 bases and at J to 1 base, leaving 7 bases not matched to a gene.

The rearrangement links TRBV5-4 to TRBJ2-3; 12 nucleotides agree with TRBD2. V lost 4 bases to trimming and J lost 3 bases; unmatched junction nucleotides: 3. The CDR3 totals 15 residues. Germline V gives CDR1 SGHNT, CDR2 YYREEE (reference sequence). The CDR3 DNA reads TGTGCCAGCAGCCCGGGGACTAGCGGGACAGATACGCAGTATTTT. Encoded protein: CASSPGTSGTDTQYF.

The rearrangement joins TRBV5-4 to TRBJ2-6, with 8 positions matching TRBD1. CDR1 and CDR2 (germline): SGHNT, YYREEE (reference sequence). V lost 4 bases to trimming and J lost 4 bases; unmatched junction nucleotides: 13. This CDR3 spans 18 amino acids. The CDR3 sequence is CASSGTDRVMSGANVLTF. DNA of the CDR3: TGTGCCAGCAGCGGAACGGACAGGGTAATGTCGGGGGCCAACGTCCTGACTTTC.

The CDR3 spells CSGGQSANTEAFF. CDR3 coding DNA: TGCAGCGGGGGACAATCAGCGAACACTGAAGCTTTCTTT. The rearrangement joins TRBV29-1 to TRBJ1-1; D is perhaps TRBD1 (6 bases). Germline V lookup: CDR1 SQVTM, CDR2 ANQGSEA. With 7 bases removed from V and 1 base from J, the gap between germline ends came to 13 bases. The CDR3 extends over 13 amino acids.

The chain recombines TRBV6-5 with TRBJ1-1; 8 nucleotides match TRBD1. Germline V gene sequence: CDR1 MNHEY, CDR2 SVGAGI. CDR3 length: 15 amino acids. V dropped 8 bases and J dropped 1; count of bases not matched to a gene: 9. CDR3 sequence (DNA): TGTGCCAGCGTGCCAGGGGGCGCAACGAACACTGAAGCTTTCTTT. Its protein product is CASVPGGATNTEAFF.

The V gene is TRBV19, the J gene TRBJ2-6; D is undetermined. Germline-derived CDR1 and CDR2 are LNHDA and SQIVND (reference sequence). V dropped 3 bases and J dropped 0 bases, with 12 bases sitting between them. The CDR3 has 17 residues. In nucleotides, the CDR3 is TGTGCCAGTAGTATCCTTGGGCACCCCTCTGGGGCCAACGTCCTGACTTTC. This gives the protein CASSILGHPSGANVLTF.

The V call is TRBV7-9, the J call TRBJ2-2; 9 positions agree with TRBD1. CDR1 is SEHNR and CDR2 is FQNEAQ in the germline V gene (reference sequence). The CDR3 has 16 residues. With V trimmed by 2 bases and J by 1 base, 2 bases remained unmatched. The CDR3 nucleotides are TGTGCCAGCAGCTTAATGACAGGGGGGAACACCGGGGAGCTGTTTTTT. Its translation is CASSLMTGGNTGELFF.

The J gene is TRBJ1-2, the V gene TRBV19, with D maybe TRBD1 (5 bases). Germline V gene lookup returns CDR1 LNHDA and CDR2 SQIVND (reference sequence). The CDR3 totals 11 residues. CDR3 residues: CPSGRAYGYTF. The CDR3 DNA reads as TGTCCGTCAGGGAGGGCCTATGGCTACACCTTC.

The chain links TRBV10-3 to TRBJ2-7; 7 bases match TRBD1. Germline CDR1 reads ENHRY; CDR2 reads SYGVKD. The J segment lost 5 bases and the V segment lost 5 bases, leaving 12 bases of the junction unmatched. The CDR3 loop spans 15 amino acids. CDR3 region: CAISNRDSRANEQYF. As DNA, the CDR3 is TGTGCCATCAGTAACCGGGACAGTAGAGCCAACGAGCAGTACTTC.

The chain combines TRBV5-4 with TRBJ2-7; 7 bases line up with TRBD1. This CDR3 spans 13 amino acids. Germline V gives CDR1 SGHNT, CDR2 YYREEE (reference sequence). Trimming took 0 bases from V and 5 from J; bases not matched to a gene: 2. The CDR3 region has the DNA TGTGCCAGCAGCTTGGGACAGGGCGACGAGCAGTACTTC. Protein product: CASSLGQGDEQYF.

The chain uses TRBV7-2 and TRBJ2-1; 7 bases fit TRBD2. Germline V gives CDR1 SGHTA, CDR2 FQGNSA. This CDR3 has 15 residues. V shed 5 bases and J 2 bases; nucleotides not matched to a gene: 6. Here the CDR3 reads CASSPASGTYNEQFF. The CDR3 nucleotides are TGTGCCAGCAGCCCCGCTAGCGGCACCTACAATGAGCAGTTCTTC.

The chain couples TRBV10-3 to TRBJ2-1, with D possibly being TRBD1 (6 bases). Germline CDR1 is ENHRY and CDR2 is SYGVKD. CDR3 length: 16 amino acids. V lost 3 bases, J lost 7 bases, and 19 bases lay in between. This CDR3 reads CAISDSVNRDLNEQFF. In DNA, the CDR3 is TGTGCCATCAGTGATTCTGTAAACAGGGACCTGAATGAGCAGTTCTTC.

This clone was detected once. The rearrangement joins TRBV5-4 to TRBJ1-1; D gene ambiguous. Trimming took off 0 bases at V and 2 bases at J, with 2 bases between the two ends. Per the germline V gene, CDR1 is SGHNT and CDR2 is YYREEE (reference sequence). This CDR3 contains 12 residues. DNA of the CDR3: TGTGCCAGCAGCTTGGCAAACACTGAAGCTTTCTTT. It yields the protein CASSLANTEAFF.

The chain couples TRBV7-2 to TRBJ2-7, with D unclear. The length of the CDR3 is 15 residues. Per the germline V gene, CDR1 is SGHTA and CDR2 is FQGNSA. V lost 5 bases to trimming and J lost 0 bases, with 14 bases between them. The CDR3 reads CASSLLAQSSYEQYF. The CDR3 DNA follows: TGTGCCAGCAGCCTTTTGGCGCAGAGCTCCTACGAGCAGTACTTC. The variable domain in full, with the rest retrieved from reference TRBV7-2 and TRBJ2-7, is GAGVSQSPSNKVTEKGKDVELRCDPISGHTALYWYRQSLGQGLEFLIYFQGNSAPDKSGLPSDRFSAERTGGSVSTLTIQRTQQEDSAVYLCASSLLAQSSYEQYFGPGTRLTVT.

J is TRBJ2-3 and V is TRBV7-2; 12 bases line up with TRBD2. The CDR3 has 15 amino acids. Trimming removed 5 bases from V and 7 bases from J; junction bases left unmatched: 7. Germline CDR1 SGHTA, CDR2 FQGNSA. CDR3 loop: CASSETSGRQYTQYF. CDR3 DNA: TGTGCCAGCAGCGAGACTAGCGGGAGACAATATACGCAGTATTTT.

CDR3 sequence reads: CASSQDSGQRSREQYF. The CDR3 DNA is TGCGCCAGCAGCCAAGACTCAGGACAGAGGTCGCGCGAGCAGTACTTC. The rearrangement links TRBV4-1 to TRBJ2-7; a weak D match, TRBD1 (6 bases). Germline assignment: CDR1 MGHRA and CDR2 YSYEKL. Trimming took 0 bases from V and 6 from J, leaving 18 bases between them. The CDR3 is made up of 16 amino acids.

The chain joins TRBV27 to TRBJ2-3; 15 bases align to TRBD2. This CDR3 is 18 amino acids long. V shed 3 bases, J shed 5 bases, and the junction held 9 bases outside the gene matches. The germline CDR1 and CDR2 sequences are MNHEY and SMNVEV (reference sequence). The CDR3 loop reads CASSFWTSGRAGEDTQYF. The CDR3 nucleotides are TGTGCCAGCAGTTTTTGGACTAGCGGGAGGGCCGGGGAAGATACGCAGTATTTT.

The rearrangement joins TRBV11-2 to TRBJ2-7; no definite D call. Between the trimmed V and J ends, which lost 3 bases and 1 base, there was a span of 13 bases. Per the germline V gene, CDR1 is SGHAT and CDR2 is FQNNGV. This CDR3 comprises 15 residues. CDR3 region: CASSFSGLSSYEQYF. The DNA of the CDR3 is TGTGCCAGCAGCTTTTCGGGTCTTAGTTCCTACGAGCAGTACTTC.

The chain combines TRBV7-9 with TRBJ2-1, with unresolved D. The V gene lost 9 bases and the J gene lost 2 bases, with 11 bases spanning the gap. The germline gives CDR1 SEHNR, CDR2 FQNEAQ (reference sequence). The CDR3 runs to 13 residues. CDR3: CASQGAPYNEQFF. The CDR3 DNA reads TGTGCCAGTCAAGGCGCCCCCTACAATGAGCAGTTCTTC.

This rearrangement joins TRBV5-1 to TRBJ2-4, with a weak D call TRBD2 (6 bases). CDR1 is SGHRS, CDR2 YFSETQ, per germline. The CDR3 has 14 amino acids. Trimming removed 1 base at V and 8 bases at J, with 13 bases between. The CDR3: CASSLRRGGDIQYF. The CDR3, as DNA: TGCGCCAGCAGCTTGCGGAGGGGTGGGGACATTCAGTACTTC.